A single sample is the source of the 25 T cell receptor beta chains below, sequenced in a study of human CD8 memory T cell subsets. Production of TCR beta libraries used UMI-labeled 5' RACE as the method. MiXCR was run by TCRdb on the 5' RACE reads, yielding one entry per CDR3 protein. The sample lists 7,300 or so distinct CDR3 sequences, about 3.8% seen once, with about 40% in the top ten. Sequenced sample: CD8+ T cells from PBMCs. The receptors stem from a human donor in good health.

The sample holds many counts of this clonotype. The chain recombines TRBV7-2 with TRBJ1-1, with D unresolved. V was cut by 4 bases and J by 3 bases, with 15 bases left in between. Germline V gives CDR1 SGHTA, CDR2 FQGNSA. The CDR3 is made up of 15 amino acids. CDR3 sequence: CASSSSRGIDTEAFF. The CDR3 DNA sequence: TGTGCCAGCAGCTCGAGTCGGGGAATCGACACTGAAGCTTTCTTT.

There are many counts of this clonotype. J is TRBJ2-2 and V is TRBV4-2; TRBD2 agrees at 9 bases. Trimming at V came to 1 base and at J to 3 bases, leaving 0 bases not matched to a gene. The CDR3 is 15 amino acids. Germline V gives CDR1 LGHNA, CDR2 YNFKEQ. This chain's CDR3 is CASSQGTSDTGELFF. DNA for the CDR3: TGTGCCAGCAGCCAAGGGACTAGCGACACCGGGGAGCTGTTTTTT.

Ten or more counts support this clonotype. The chain carries TRBV28 and TRBJ1-5; TRBD1 is a possible D gene (5 bases). Germline loops: CDR1 MDHEN, CDR2 SYDVKM. CDR3 length equals 16 residues. The V end was cut by 4 bases, the J end by 3 bases, with 16 bases between. DNA for the CDR3: TGTGCCAGCAGTTCCAGCTGGGACGGGCTCAATCAGCCCCAGCATTTT. Residues: CASSSSWDGLNQPQHF. The variable domain in full, completed from reference TRBV28 and TRBJ1-5, reads DVKVTQSSRYLVKRTGEKVFLECVQDMDHENMFWYRQDPGLGLRLIYFSYDVKMKEKGDIPEGYSVSREKKERFSLILESASTNQTSMYLCASSSSWDGLNQPQHFGDGTRLSIL.

This clonotype was detected ten times or more. This chain uses TRBV6-1 with TRBJ2-1, with 10 bases that match TRBD1. Germline CDR1 is MNHNS and CDR2 is SASEGT. The V gene end was trimmed by 4 bases and the J gene end by 8 bases; junction bases not matched to a gene: 5. This CDR3 is built from 14 residues. CDR3 region: CASSGTGGFDEQFF. For the CDR3, the DNA is TGTGCCAGCAGTGGGACAGGGGGATTTGATGAGCAGTTCTTC.

This clonotype was counted ten times or more. The chain links TRBV20-1 to TRBJ2-6, with no clear D. The CDR3 length is 15 residues. Germline CDR1 reads DFQATT; CDR2 reads SNEGSKA (reference sequence). The V end was cut by 3 bases, the J end by 0 bases, with 9 bases between. The CDR3 sequence is CSARDHSSGANVLTF. The CDR3 DNA sequence: TGCAGTGCTAGGGACCACAGCTCTGGGGCCAACGTCCTGACTTTC.

By share, this clonotype counts as medium-sized. This chain links TRBV5-5 with TRBJ1-5; D is uncertain. V was shortened by 7 bases and J by 1 base, with 9 bases between the two germline ends. The CDR3 is made up of 13 amino acids. Germline CDR1 and CDR2: SGHKS and YYEKEE (reference sequence). The CDR3 spells CASGLGSNQPQHF. The CDR3, as DNA: TGTGCCAGCGGGTTAGGGAGCAATCAGCCCCAGCATTTT.

This clonotype showed up many times. The chain joins TRBV9 to TRBJ2-1; 7 nucleotides line up with TRBD1. The CDR3 is 15 residues long. The germline V gene has CDR1 SGDLS and CDR2 YYNGEE. Trimming at V came to 4 bases and at J to 4 bases, leaving 8 bases not matched to a gene. For the CDR3, the DNA is TGTGCCAGCAGCCCGACGGGACAGCCTTACAATGAGCAGTTCTTC. Translating it yields CASSPTGQPYNEQFF.

At least ten counts were recorded for this clonotype. The V call is TRBV28, the J call TRBJ1-3; 7 nucleotides agree with TRBD1. Germline V gives CDR1 MDHEN, CDR2 SYDVKM. V lost 2 bases and J lost 0; bases outside the gene matches: 4. CDR3 size: 16 residues. The CDR3 region has the DNA TGTGCCAGCAGTTTAGGGACAGTTCGCTCTGGAAACACCATATATTTT. Its protein product is CASSLGTVRSGNTIYF.

This clonotype was counted only a few times. The chain combines TRBV12-3 or TRBV12-4 with TRBJ2-1; the match to TRBD1 covers 10 bases. Losses at the gene ends were 6 bases for V and 5 bases for J; bases not matched to a gene: 4. The CDR3 is 14 amino acids. The CDR3 coding sequence is TGTGCCAGCAGGCCGGGACAGGGGAACAATGAGCAGTTCTTC. It is translated as CASRPGQGNNEQFF.

This clonotype was picked up many times. The gene calls are TRBV6-2 or TRBV6-3 and TRBJ1-5; D not resolved. CDR1 is MNHEY and CDR2 is SVGEGT in the germline V gene. The ends were cut back, 2 bases at V and 0 bases at J, with 8 bases in the middle. CDR3 length equals 15 residues. CDR3 bases: TGTGCCAGCAGTTACCCCAGTCATAGCAATCAGCCCCAGCATTTT. It is translated as CASSYPSHSNQPQHF.

This clonotype has at least ten counts. The chain combines TRBV7-6 with TRBJ2-1, with D possibly being TRBD2 (7 bases). V was pared by 1 base and J by 9 bases, with 16 bases between. The CDR3 totals 15 residues. CDR1 is SGHVS and CDR2 is FNYEAQ in the germline V gene. The CDR3 sequence is CASSLVPGGPSEQFF. CDR3 DNA sequence: TGTGCCAGCAGCTTAGTTCCGGGGGGCCCTAGTGAGCAGTTCTTC. Drawing the rest from reference TRBV7-6 and TRBJ2-1, the complete variable domain is GAGVSQSPRYKVTKRGQDVALRCDPISGHVSLYWYRQALGQGPEFLTYFNYEAQQDKSGLPNDRFSAERPEGSISTLTIQRTEQRDSAMYRCASSLVPGGPSEQFFGPGTRLTVL.

This clonotype was found many times. The chain couples TRBV7-9 to TRBJ2-7; D possibly uses TRBD1 or TRBD2 (5 bases each). Germline V gene data show CDR1 as SEHNR and CDR2 as FQNEAQ (reference sequence). This CDR3 has 12 residues. Trimming took off 3 bases at V and 5 bases at J, with 8 bases between the two ends. The CDR3 DNA is TGTGCCAGCAGCTTTCAGGGACACGAGCAGTACTTC. This gives the protein CASSFQGHEQYF.

This clonotype was found many times. CDR3 in amino acids: CSARTSGPGELFF. The CDR3, as DNA: TGCAGCGCGCGGACTAGCGGACCCGGGGAGCTGTTTTTT. The chain has TRBV29-1 and TRBJ2-2, with TRBD2 matching over 10 bases. Germline CDR1 and CDR2: SQVTM and ANQGSEA. The CDR3 is 13 amino acids. V lost 7 bases and J lost 6; bases outside the gene matches: 5.

The chain links TRBV5-5 to TRBJ2-7; D gene uncertain. There are 14 residues in the CDR3. V gave up 1 base and J gave up 0 bases, with 8 bases separating them. CDR1 and CDR2 (germline): SGHKS, YYEKEE (reference sequence). The CDR3: CASSLYSYSYEQYF. The CDR3 nucleotides read TGTGCCAGCAGCTTGTATAGCTACTCCTACGAGCAGTACTTC.

This clonotype has at least ten counts. This rearrangement joins TRBV7-6 to TRBJ2-3; D uncertain. CDR3 length: 16 amino acids. V lost 2 bases and J lost 0, with 12 bases in between. CDR1 and CDR2 (germline): SGHVS, FNYEAQ. The DNA for the CDR3 is TGTGCCAGCAGCTTATGGCCCAGTGCTAGCACAGATACGCAGTATTTT. Translation: CASSLWPSASTDTQYF.

This chain uses TRBV20-1 with TRBJ2-5; D unclear. V was cut by 0 bases and J by 4 bases, with 9 bases left in between. The length of the CDR3 is 13 residues. The V gene's germline CDR1 is DFQATT and CDR2 SNEGSKA (reference sequence). The CDR3, as DNA: TGCAGTGCTAGAGATCTATCGGGAGAGACCCAGTACTTC. It yields the protein CSARDLSGETQYF.

The sample holds many counts of this clonotype. The rearrangement joins TRBV28 to TRBJ2-7; D perhaps matches TRBD2 (6 bases). Trimming took 3 bases from V and 2 from J, leaving 11 bases between them. Germline V gene lookup returns CDR1 MDHEN and CDR2 SYDVKM. The CDR3 spans 14 residues. CDR3 nucleotide sequence: TGTGCCAGCAGTTTTCGGGGGTGGACCTACGAGCAGTACTTC. Encoded protein: CASSFRGWTYEQYF.

This chain uses TRBV6-5 with TRBJ1-5; possible D gene TRBD1, 5 bases. V was shortened by 6 bases and J by 6 bases, with 18 bases between the two germline ends. CDR3 length: 15 amino acids. Germline assignment: CDR1 MNHEY and CDR2 SVGAGI. CDR3 sequence: CASSPASGGGQPQHF. CDR3 bases: TGTGCCAGCAGCCCAGCCTCGGGGGGTGGTCAGCCCCAGCATTTT.

This clonotype was recorded many times. CDR3: CASSQVRRQSDEQYF. As DNA, the CDR3 is TGCGCCAGCAGCCAAGTTCGAAGACAGTCAGACGAGCAGTACTTC. The chain uses TRBV4-3 and TRBJ2-7, with D perhaps matching TRBD1 (5 bases). Trimming took 1 base from V and 5 from J, leaving 15 bases between them. This CDR3 contains 15 residues. Germline loops: CDR1 LGHNA, CDR2 YSLEER.

This clonotype has at least ten counts. The chain has TRBV9 and TRBJ2-7; 7 bases agree with TRBD2. Germline V lookup: CDR1 SGDLS, CDR2 YYNGEE. The V segment lost 0 bases and the J segment 5 bases; nucleotides outside the gene matches: 8. CDR3 length equals 15 residues. The CDR3 reads CASSVGGSGGNEQYF. The CDR3 nucleotides are TGTGCCAGCAGCGTAGGCGGGAGTGGAGGGAACGAGCAGTACTTC.

This clonotype ranks as medium-sized. The chain joins TRBV5-1 to TRBJ1-1; 9 positions agree with TRBD1. This CDR3 is 15 amino acids long. Germline V gives CDR1 SGHRS, CDR2 YFSETQ. Trimming at V came to 3 bases and at J to 0 bases, leaving 3 bases not matched to a gene. CDR3 bases: TGCGCCAGCAGCTCGGACAGGGGTGTGAACACTGAAGCTTTCTTT. As protein: CASSSDRGVNTEAFF.

The chain recombines TRBV15 with TRBJ1-5, with D unresolved. Trimming pared 0 bases from V and 6 bases from J, leaving 9 bases between. CDR3 length equals 14 residues. CDR1 is LNHNV and CDR2 is YYDKDF in the germline V gene (reference sequence). CDR3 sequence: CATSRDAGPQPQHF. In nucleotides, the CDR3 is TGTGCCACCAGCAGAGACGCAGGCCCTCAGCCCCAGCATTTT.

This clonotype was counted at least ten times. The chain couples TRBV28 to TRBJ2-7; 8 bases line up with TRBD2. V trimming: 2 bases; J trimming: 3 bases; junction bases outside the gene matches: 0. The CDR3 runs to 13 residues. The germline V gene has CDR1 MDHEN and CDR2 SYDVKM. In DNA form, the CDR3 reads TGTGCCAGCAGTTTAACTAGCGGCTACGAGCAGTACTTC. Translating it yields CASSLTSGYEQYF.

This chain joins TRBV4-3 and TRBJ2-1; possible D gene TRBD2, 5 bases. This CDR3 spans 15 amino acids. V lost 0 bases and J 8 bases, leaving 14 bases between the germline ends. Per germline, CDR1 LGHNA and CDR2 YSLEER. The DNA of the CDR3 is TGCGCCAGCAGCCAAGAGGCGGGTTTGGGTTATGAGCAGTTCTTC. This codes for CASSQEAGLGYEQFF.

This clonotype was picked up many times. The chain is built from TRBV6-2 or TRBV6-3 and TRBJ2-7; D is possibly TRBD2 (5 bases). The CDR3 extends over 16 amino acids. Between the trimmed V and J ends, which lost 4 bases and 1 base, there was a span of 17 bases. Germline CDR1 MNHEY, CDR2 SVGEGT. In DNA form, the CDR3 reads TGTGCCAGCAGTTTAGATGAAGACTGGGAGTCCTACGAGCAGTACTTC. The encoded protein is CASSLDEDWESYEQYF.